This entry lists 25 T cell receptor beta chains sequenced from one sample in a study of T-cell memory formation after mild COVID-19. TCRdb reprocessed the 5' RACE reads via MiXCR and lists one record per CDR3 protein. Counted here are roughly 170,000 distinct CDR3 sequences, around 18% occurring once; the ten biggest clones make up roughly 4%. The sample consisted of PBMCs or a T cell subset sorted from them (not recorded which). The receptors here all came from a man aged 18-30 years who had mild COVID-19 (a few samples of this study predate the infection). Cell type and time point are not known.

The genes are TRBV10-1 and TRBJ1-2; 8 bases line up with TRBD1. This CDR3 is 13 amino acids long. From germline, CDR1 is WNHNN and CDR2 SYGVQD (reference sequence). The junction had 10 bases not matched to a gene; V was cut back by 11 bases and J by 5 bases. CDR3 sequence reads: CAYRRTGKYGYTF. For the CDR3, the DNA is TGCGCCTACCGACGGACAGGGAAATATGGCTACACCTTC.

The chain has TRBV6-2 or TRBV6-3 and TRBJ2-2, with D perhaps being TRBD1 or TRBD2 (6 bases each). The CDR3 has 15 residues. Germline CDR1 and CDR2: MNHEY and SVGEGT. V lost 2 bases and J lost 5, with 12 bases in between. The CDR3 region is CASSYGGRITGELFF. In nucleotides, the CDR3 is TGTGCCAGCAGTTACGGGGGGCGAATAACCGGGGAGCTGTTTTTT.

The chain has TRBV5-1 and TRBJ2-1, with 8 bases aligning to TRBD2. CDR3 length: 15 amino acids. Germline values: CDR1 SGHRS, CDR2 YFSETQ. V dropped 4 bases and J dropped 7; count of bases not matched to a gene: 10. The chain's CDR3 is CASSLPGLGRNEQFF. CDR3 DNA: TGCGCCAGCAGCCTACCGGGACTAGGGAGAAATGAGCAGTTCTTC. Using reference TRBV5-1 and TRBJ2-1 for the parts outside the CDR3, the full variable domain is KAGVTQTPRYLIKTRGQQVTLSCSPISGHRSVSWYQQTPGQGLQFLFEYFSETQRNKGNFPGRFSGRQFSNSRSEMNVSTLELGDSALYLCASSLPGLGRNEQFFGPGTRLTVL.

The DNA for the CDR3 is TGCAGTGCTAGAGATGGCTCTAGCGAGGAGACCCAGTACTTC. It encodes CSARDGSSEETQYF. The V and J genes are TRBV20-1 and TRBJ2-5; TRBD2 might be the D (6 bases). V lost 0 bases, J lost 5 bases, and 13 bases lay in between. The CDR3 consists of 14 residues. From germline, CDR1 is DFQATT and CDR2 SNEGSKA (reference sequence).

The V call is TRBV5-1, the J call TRBJ2-5; 12 positions match TRBD1. Germline loops: CDR1 SGHRS, CDR2 YFSETQ. Germline trimming cut 4 bases from V and 2 bases from J; bases unmatched to any gene: 3. The CDR3 covers 15 residues. The CDR3 loop reads CASSGTGGEQETQYF. Written as DNA, the CDR3 is TGCGCCAGCAGCGGGACAGGGGGCGAACAAGAGACCCAGTACTTC.

This clonotype was observed a few times. The V call is TRBV2, the J call TRBJ2-7; 10 positions agree with TRBD2. Germline values: CDR1 SNHLY, CDR2 FYNNEI. V was clipped by 6 bases and J by 3 bases; unmatched bases: 5. The CDR3 length is 14 residues. The CDR3 here is CASRASSGGYEQYF. The CDR3 DNA is TGTGCCAGCAGGGCTTCTAGCGGGGGCTACGAGCAGTACTTC.

This clonotype has a handful of counts. The chain has TRBV7-2 and TRBJ2-1, with TRBD1 matching 8 bases. CDR3 length: 15 amino acids. Per germline, CDR1 SGHTA and CDR2 FQGNSA. V lost 1 base to trimming and J lost 4 bases; unmatched junction nucleotides: 3. CDR3 nucleotide sequence: TGTGCCAGCAGCTTAGGGGACAGGACATACAATGAGCAGTTCTTC. The encoded protein is CASSLGDRTYNEQFF.

There are a few counts of this clonotype. The V call is TRBV6-1, the J call TRBJ1-2; D may be TRBD1 (5 bases). V shed 7 bases and J shed 4 bases, with 19 bases lying between them. The CDR3 has 15 amino acids. Germline-derived CDR1 and CDR2 are MNHNS and SASEGT. The CDR3 spells CASTPGKGGSYGYTF. DNA for the CDR3: TGTGCCAGCACCCCAGGGAAGGGCGGTTCCTATGGCTACACCTTC.

V gene TRBV3-1 combines with J gene TRBJ2-5; D unclear. The ends were cut back, 1 base at V and 6 bases at J, with 15 bases in the middle. The CDR3 has 15 residues. Germline values: CDR1 LGHDT, CDR2 YNNKEL (reference sequence). The CDR3 coding sequence is TGTGCCAGCAGCCAAGTCTCCATTGGGAAGAAGACCCAGTACTTC. Protein: CASSQVSIGKKTQYF.

The genes are TRBV5-4 and TRBJ2-5; the D gene is possibly TRBD2 (7 bases). Trimming stripped 0 bases from V and 8 bases from J, with 14 bases between. CDR1 is SGHNT, CDR2 YYREEE, per germline (reference sequence). The CDR3 extends over 14 amino acids. The CDR3 loop reads CASSLAEGEGTQYF. CDR3 nucleotide sequence: TGTGCCAGCAGCTTGGCGGAGGGGGAGGGAACCCAGTACTTC.

This clonotype has more than one count but fewer than ten. The J gene is TRBJ1-2, the V gene TRBV7-3; D unclear. The germline V gene has CDR1 SGHTA and CDR2 FQGTGA. Between the trimmed V and J ends, which lost 1 base and 10 bases, there was a span of 16 bases. The CDR3 has 14 residues. CDR3 residues: CASSLRAAPPSYTF. The CDR3 DNA reads as TGTGCCAGCAGCTTAAGGGCGGCACCCCCATCCTACACCTTC.

This chain's CDR3 is CASIRLSETQYF. The CDR3 DNA reads TGTGCCAGCATTCGCCTTTCAGAGACCCAGTACTTC. V gene TRBV2 combines with J gene TRBJ2-5, with no clear D. Germline values: CDR1 SNHLY, CDR2 FYNNEI. The V and J ends lost 7 bases and 4 bases respectively, with 10 bases between them. The CDR3 loop spans 12 amino acids.

The chain uses TRBV7-2 and TRBJ2-3; TRBD2 matches at 9 bases. The CDR3 has 17 residues. V shed 4 bases and J 4 bases; nucleotides not matched to a gene: 12. Germline V gene lookup returns CDR1 SGHTA and CDR2 FQGNSA. CDR3 residues: CASSWGASGEMADTQYF. The CDR3 DNA reads TGTGCCAGCAGCTGGGGGGCTAGCGGGGAAATGGCAGATACGCAGTATTTT.

This chain links TRBV5-4 with TRBJ2-7; either TRBD1 or TRBD2 may supply D (6 bases each). The CDR3 extends over 16 amino acids. Germline V CDR1 and CDR2: SGHNT, YYREEE (reference sequence). Trimming shortened V by 4 bases and J by 5 bases, and 22 bases separated the two germline ends. CDR3 region: CASSRGGTSWSDEQYF. The CDR3 DNA is TGTGCCAGCAGCCGAGGGGGGACCTCTTGGAGCGACGAGCAGTACTTC.

This clonotype was observed many times. V is TRBV20-1 and J is TRBJ2-3; TRBD1 agrees at 7 bases. CDR1 is DFQATT, CDR2 SNEGSKA, per germline (reference sequence). The CDR3 contains 15 residues. J gave up 4 bases and V 0 bases, and 7 bases lay outside the gene matches. The chain's CDR3 is CSARDQRGPADTQYF. DNA for the CDR3: TGCAGTGCTAGAGATCAGAGGGGGCCGGCAGATACGCAGTATTTT.

The V and J genes are TRBV30 and TRBJ1-1; TRBD1 matches at 7 bases. With 2 bases clipped from V and 4 bases from J, the junction kept 7 bases outside the gene matches. The CDR3 is 14 amino acids. The germline V gene has CDR1 GTSNPN and CDR2 SVGIG (reference sequence). CDR3 sequence: CAWSLRDRLTEAFF. CDR3 sequence (DNA): TGTGCCTGGAGTTTACGGGACAGACTCACTGAAGCTTTCTTT.

This clonotype was seen a few times. The chain joins TRBV6-5 to TRBJ2-1; unclear D gene. This CDR3 contains 14 residues. Germline CDR1 MNHEY, CDR2 SVGAGI. Trimming shortened V by 8 bases and J by 6 bases, and 17 bases separated the two germline ends. CDR3 loop: CASALEAVRNEQFF. CDR3 coding DNA: TGTGCCAGCGCCCTTGAGGCGGTACGCAATGAGCAGTTCTTC.

This clonotype was counted ten times or more. The chain joins TRBV7-9 to TRBJ2-4; D possibly matches TRBD1 or TRBD2 (6 bases each). The germline V and J ends were trimmed by 2 bases and 5 bases, with 10 bases remaining between them. The CDR3 has 14 residues. The germline gives CDR1 SEHNR, CDR2 FQNEAQ (reference sequence). This CDR3 reads CASSLRGPQNIQYF. The CDR3 coding sequence is TGTGCCAGCAGCTTACGGGGGCCCCAAAACATTCAGTACTTC. Combining the CDR3 with reference TRBV7-9 and TRBJ2-4 gives the whole variable domain DTGVSQNPRHKITKRGQNVTFRCDPISEHNRLYWYRQTLGQGPEFLTYFQNEAQLEKSRLLSDRFSAERPKGSFSTLEIQRTEQGDSAMYLCASSLRGPQNIQYFGAGTRLSVL.

The rearrangement links TRBV9 to TRBJ1-1, with a possible D match to TRBD1 (6 bases). From germline, CDR1 is SGDLS and CDR2 YYNGEE. The V and J ends lost 3 bases and 10 bases respectively, with 13 bases between them. CDR3 size: 12 residues. The CDR3, as DNA: TGTGCCAGCAGCGCACAGGGTAGGGGAGCTTTCTTT. It translates to CASSAQGRGAFF.

This clonotype was picked up a small number of times. This sequence joins TRBV12-3 or TRBV12-4 and TRBJ1-6; a weak D match, TRBD1 (5 bases). This CDR3 is 14 amino acids long. V shed 2 bases and J shed 6 bases, with 8 bases lying between them. The CDR3: CASSLQGGNSPLHF. CDR3 nucleotides: TGTGCCAGCAGTTTACAGGGTGGTAATTCACCCCTCCACTTT.

This clonotype was counted a few times. The V gene is TRBV5-1, the J gene TRBJ1-6; 8 bases line up with TRBD1. CDR1 is SGHRS and CDR2 is YFSETQ in the germline V gene. The CDR3 runs to 14 residues. V was clipped by 4 bases and J by 10 bases; unmatched bases: 7. The CDR3 region is CASSVQGASSPLHF. The CDR3 bases are TGCGCCAGCAGCGTTCAGGGGGCCTCGTCACCCCTCCACTTT.

This clonotype has just a few counts. The gene calls are TRBV12-3 or TRBV12-4 and TRBJ2-5; maybe TRBD2 (5 bases). Trimming took 6 bases from V and 4 from J, leaving 15 bases between them. The CDR3 sequence is 14 residues long. CDR3 nucleotide sequence: TGTGCCAGCAGCCGCTCCGGGGTCCGAGAGACCCAGTACTTC. Encoded protein: CASSRSGVRETQYF.

This clonotype showed up just once. J is TRBJ1-3 and V is TRBV6-5; TRBD1 might be the D (6 bases). The V gene lost 2 bases and the J gene lost 2 bases, with 13 bases spanning the gap. This CDR3 is 16 amino acids long. Looked up from germline, CDR1 is MNHEY and CDR2 is SVGAGI. CDR3 nucleotide sequence: TGTGCCAGCAGTTACACAGGGATACGGGCTGGAAACACCATATATTTT. Its protein product is CASSYTGIRAGNTIYF.

The chain employs TRBV7-9 and TRBJ1-2; D uncertain. The germline CDR1 and CDR2 sequences are SEHNR and FQNEAQ (reference sequence). V was trimmed by 3 bases and J by 8 bases, leaving 13 bases between them. The CDR3 is 13 residues long. DNA for the CDR3: TGTGCCAGCAGCTTTTCGGAAACGAGGGGCTACACCTTC. Its protein product is CASSFSETRGYTF.

The chain uses TRBV5-1 and TRBJ2-2, with D perhaps matching TRBD1 (5 bases). CDR1 is SGHRS and CDR2 is YFSETQ in the germline V gene. V was trimmed by 1 base and J by 3 bases, leaving 10 bases between them. The CDR3 totals 15 residues. This CDR3 is CASSLSRADTGELFF. Here the CDR3 DNA reads TGCGCCAGCAGCTTGTCCAGGGCGGACACCGGGGAGCTGTTTTTT.